This TCR beta chain was observed in a study of T cells in Graves' hyperthyroidism and ophthalmopathy. This clonotype came up a few times. Amplified TCR beta CDR3 regions came from RNA transcripts. HTBI primers were the set used in a first-round RT-PCR of the TCR CDR3. TCRdb reprocessed the multiplex PCR reads via MiXCR and lists one record per CDR3 protein. The sample has 370,000 or so distinct CDR3 sequences; approximately 14% are singletons. V was pared by 6 bases and J by 7 bases, with 19 bases between. The CDR3 is 15 amino acids. Germline V gene data show CDR1 as DFQATT and CDR2 as SNEGSKA (reference sequence). Every diagnosis used clinical symptoms, serum thyroxine and TRAb, thyroid ultrasound and orbital computed tomography.

The TCR was taken from a woman aged 18-29 years with Graves' hyperthyroidism that later progressed to Graves' ophthalmopathy. The chain links TRBV20-1 to TRBJ1-6, with a tentative D call TRBD1 (5 bases). The sequenced sample consisted of blood. In nucleotides, the CDR3 is TGCAGTGCCGCCGACAGCGCGGTAAAAAATTCACCCCTCCACTTT. Its translation: CSAADSAVKNSPLHF.